This is a list of T cell receptor beta chains from one sample in a study of cytomegalovirus exposure and HLA in healthy donors. Only in-frame clones appear in the TCRdb table, and some are missing; sequencing was by immunoSEQ multiplex PCR. The table records roughly 120,000 clones, 77% of them present only once. Sequencing was done on a sample of PBMCs. The receptors derive from a human donor in good health. Each CDR3 is given without its conserved first and last residue.

TRBV11-3 12 ASSSGQWNTEAF
TRBV7-6 14 ASSLGSGGSSYEQY
TRBV5-1 13 ASRPGTANTGELF
TRBV29-1 10 SVVEGTTEAF
TRBV7-2 13 ASSVQGALGNTIY
TRBV27 12 ASSPGTGGNTIY
TRBV5-6 11 ASSLQGVDEQY
TRBV11-3 13 ASSLRESGANVLT
TRBV28 11 ASRSTGLYGYT
TRBV5-1 13 ASSLLGGPNQPQH
TRBV18 11 ASSPTTGETQY
TRBV30 12 AWSGERDYNEQF
TRBV7-6 12 ASSVTVYNSPLH
TRBV5-1 11 ASRTENGYGYT
TRBV28 12 ASTTDRGLTEAF
TRBV28 14 ASRSVETRRTDTQY
TRBV27 13 ASSLDRGLGNTIY
TRBV19 13 ASSISGGGNQPQH
TRBV6-5 13 ASSYSEAGTYGYT
TRBV5-6 13 ASSSGTGSTDTQY
TRBV14 15 ASSQDSGDNSNQPQH
TRBV6-5 12 ASSYSGGDETQY
TRBV7-3 11 ASSFQGNTEAF
TRBV6-1 9 ASSTVNEQF
TRBV5-1 13 ASSLVQGSAGELF
TRBV6-1 11 ALKGAGGNEQF
TRBV5-1 12 ASSDGQGLDQWY
TRBV6-5 11 ASSGQLNTEAF
TRBV28 13 ASSSRTGGAYEQY
TRBV9 14 ASSVAYRGSNYGYT
TRBV7-9 13 ASSSSGTQFYEQY
TRBV10-2 12 ASSPQGASTEAF
TRBV4-1 16 ASSQEGSAGGPGETQY
TRBV2 14 ASSQWTGSSGNTIY
TRBV5-5 12 ASSLVAVDTEAF
TRBV28 15 ASSLGGTGGFYYGYT
TRBV5-1 11 ASSSTANYGYT
TRBV27 13 ASSLSSQWNTEAF
TRBV5-1 12 ASSPDSYNEKLF
TRBV28 13 ASSSSGRNTGELF
TRBV2 9 ASSPNYEQY
TRBV28 11 ASSLLGTYGYT
TRBV7-9 13 SSSFYRGANEKLF
TRBV6-1 11 ASSQAINTEAF
TRBV4-1 13 ASSQETGVSQPQH
TRBV5-1 14 ASSLGPGSGANVLT
TRBV6-5 12 ASSFTGGANGYT
TRBV7-6 11 ASSPHSGYGYT
TRBV5-1 13 ASSLGDSESQPQH
TRBV7-9 13 ASSLVAGPSYEQY
TRBV15 13 ATSRDRTGGEGYT
TRBV2 12 ASSAQGSNTEAF
TRBV27 14 ASSLHGTTSLYEQY
TRBV4-1 12 ASSRLLFGDTQY
TRBV28 12 ASTAGLRANEQF
TRBV2 13 ASSKDHRGDNEQF
TRBV11-3 11 ASSLEGTTEQY
TRBV6-1 12 ASSLGQGQETQY
TRBV5-4 12 ASSRDRTNEKLF